These 12 T cell receptor beta chains came from one sample sequenced in a study of blood T cell repertoires in COVID-19. Assay: immunoSEQ multiplex PCR; the TCRdb copy retains only in-frame clones and omits some. This sample has 200,000 to 300,000 clones, with 65% to 90% found just once. Specimen: peripheral blood. These receptors were taken from a man aged 25-45 years with active or convalescent COVID-19.

The CDR3 DNA sequence: TGTGCCAGCAGCTTAGCCCTAGCGGACTCCTACGAGCAGTACTTC. Its translation is CASSLALADSYEQYF. This chain links TRBV13 with TRBJ2-7, with 7 nucleotides matching TRBD2. There are 15 residues in the CDR3. The V segment lost 1 base and the J segment 0 bases; nucleotides outside the gene matches: 3. CDR1 and CDR2 from the germline V gene are PRHDT and FYEKMQ (reference sequence).

The chain joins TRBV5-1 to TRBJ2-7; 8 bases match TRBD1. Germline loops: CDR1 SGHRS, CDR2 YFSETQ. J was trimmed by 0 bases and V by 4 bases; bases with no gene match: 6. This CDR3 comprises 15 residues. The CDR3 protein is CASSPTGESSYEQYF. The CDR3, as DNA: TGCGCCAGCAGCCCGACAGGGGAAAGCTCCTACGAGCAGTACTTC.

J is TRBJ2-7 and V is TRBV4-1; unclear D gene. This CDR3 region has 13 residues. V was clipped by 3 bases and J by 2 bases, with 8 bases between them. CDR1 is MGHRA and CDR2 is YSYEKL in the germline V gene. This CDR3 is CASSHDSTYEQYF. The CDR3 nucleotides read TGCGCCAGCAGCCACGACTCAACCTACGAGCAGTACTTC.

The rearrangement links TRBV30 to TRBJ1-1; D gene ambiguous. With 0 bases removed from V and 8 bases from J, the gap between germline ends came to 13 bases. Per the germline V gene, CDR1 is GTSNPN and CDR2 is SVGIG (reference sequence). The length of the CDR3 is 13 residues. The CDR3 sequence: CAWSVNSGREAFF. The CDR3 region has the DNA TGTGCCTGGAGTGTAAACAGCGGTCGGGAAGCTTTCTTT.

The chain recombines TRBV30 with TRBJ2-4; TRBD2 might be the D (5 bases). The length of the CDR3 is 12 residues. From germline, CDR1 is GTSNPN and CDR2 SVGIG (reference sequence). V was clipped by 1 base and J by 12 bases, with 13 bases between them. As DNA, the CDR3 is TGTGCCTGGAGTGCGTGGCCGGGAAATCAGTACTTC. Its protein product is CAWSAWPGNQYF. Filled out from reference TRBV30 and TRBJ2-4, the complete variable domain reads SQTIHQWPATLVQPVGSPLSLECTVEGTSNPNLYWYRQAAGRGLQLLFYSVGIGQISSEVPQNLSASRPQDRQFILSSKKLLLSDSGFYLCAWSAWPGNQYFGAGTRLSVL.

V gene TRBV27 combines with J gene TRBJ2-5, with 7 bases fitting TRBD1. CDR1 is MNHEY and CDR2 is SMNVEV in the germline V gene (reference sequence). The junction had 15 bases not matched to a gene; V was cut back by 7 bases and J by 1 base. This CDR3 has 17 amino acids. The CDR3 here is CASKLFGDRQPQETQYF. The CDR3 DNA is TGTGCCAGCAAACTGTTCGGGGACAGACAGCCCCAAGAGACCCAGTACTTC.

This chain connects TRBV4-1 to TRBJ1-2, with 9 bases lining up with TRBD1. Germline-derived CDR1 and CDR2 are MGHRA and YSYEKL. The CDR3 contains 15 residues. Unmatched junction bases numbered 10, after V lost 6 bases and J lost 5 bases. The CDR3 DNA reads TGCGCCAGCAGGAAACCGGGACAGGGTCGTTATGGCTACACCTTC. It translates to CASRKPGQGRYGYTF.

This chain connects TRBV6-5 to TRBJ1-6, with 8 bases lining up with TRBD1. Germline CDR1 MNHEY, CDR2 SVGAGI. The CDR3 contains 12 residues. Trimming at V came to 5 bases and at J to 14 bases, leaving 5 bases not matched to a gene. The CDR3 DNA sequence: TGTGCCAGCAGTCGACAGGGGCGATCCCTCCACTTT. Protein: CASSRQGRSLHF.

V gene TRBV14 combines with J gene TRBJ1-2; 9 nucleotides align to TRBD1. The CDR3 is 13 residues long. V shed 1 base and J 13 bases; nucleotides not matched to a gene: 7. Germline V gene lookup returns CDR1 SGHDN and CDR2 FVKESK. The CDR3 is CASSQGGTGRVTF. Here the CDR3 DNA reads TGTGCCAGCAGCCAAGGTGGGACAGGGAGGGTCACCTTC.

As for this clone: The junction does not match germline at one end; this may be a read error. The rearrangement links TRBV6-1 to TRBJ1-6; 7 nucleotides line up with TRBD1. The CDR3 runs 17 residues. Per germline, CDR1 MNHNS and CDR2 SASEGT. Written as DNA, the CDR3 is TGTGCCAGCAGGGAAGGGACAGAAAATTCCTATAATTCACCCCTCCACTTT. It is translated as CASREGTENSYNSPLHF.

The J gene is TRBJ2-2, the V gene TRBV5-1; 7 nucleotides line up with TRBD1. The V gene's germline CDR1 is SGHRS and CDR2 YFSETQ. The CDR3 is 14 residues long. With V trimmed by 2 bases and J by 7 bases, 5 bases remained unmatched. CDR3 nucleotides: TGCGCCAGCAGCTTAGACAGGGTTAACGGGGAGCTGTTTTTT. It encodes CASSLDRVNGELFF.

The V gene is TRBV3-1 (or the pseudogene TRBV3-2), the J gene TRBJ1-1; possibly TRBD1 for D (6 bases). The V and J ends lost 4 bases and 4 bases respectively, with 19 bases between them. CDR1 is LGHDT and CDR2 is YNNKEL in the germline V gene (reference sequence). The CDR3 extends over 16 amino acids. The CDR3 nucleotides read TGTGCCAGCAGCCGAGTACAGGGAACGAAGGGCACTGAAGCTTTCTTT. Residues: CASSRVQGTKGTEAFF.